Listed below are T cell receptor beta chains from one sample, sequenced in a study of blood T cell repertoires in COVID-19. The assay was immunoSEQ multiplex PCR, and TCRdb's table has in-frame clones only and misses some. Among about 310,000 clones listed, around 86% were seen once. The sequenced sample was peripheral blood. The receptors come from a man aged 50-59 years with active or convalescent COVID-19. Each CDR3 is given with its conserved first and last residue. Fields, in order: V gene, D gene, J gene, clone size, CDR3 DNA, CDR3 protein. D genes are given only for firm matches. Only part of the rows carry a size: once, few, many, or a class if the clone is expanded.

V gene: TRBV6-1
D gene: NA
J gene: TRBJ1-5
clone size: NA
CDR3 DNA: TGTGCCAGCAGTGAAGCAGGGGGGGCCAATCAGCCCCAGCATTTT
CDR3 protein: CASSEAGGANQPQHF

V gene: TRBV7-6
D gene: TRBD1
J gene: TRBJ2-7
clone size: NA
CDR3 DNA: TGTGCCAGCAGCTTAAGCGGGACAGGGACCTACGAGCAGTACTTC
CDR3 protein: CASSLSGTGTYEQYF

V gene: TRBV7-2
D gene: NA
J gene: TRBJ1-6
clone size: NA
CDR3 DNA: TGTGCCAGCAGCGCGCTAAATTCACCCCTCCACTTT
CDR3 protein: CASSALNSPLHF

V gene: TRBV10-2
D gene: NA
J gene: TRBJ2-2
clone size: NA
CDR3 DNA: TGCGCCAGCAGTAGGCAGGGAGGACGCGGCGGGGAGCTGTTTTTT
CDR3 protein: CASSRQGGRGGELFF

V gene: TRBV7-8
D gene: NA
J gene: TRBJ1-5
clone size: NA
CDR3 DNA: TGTGCCAGCAGCCTAGGGGGGAGGGGGACGGGAAGCAATCAGCCCCAGCATTTT
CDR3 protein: CASSLGGRGTGSNQPQHF

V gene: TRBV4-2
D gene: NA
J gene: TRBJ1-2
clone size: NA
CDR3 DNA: TGTGCCAGCAGCCAAGATAGCGGCTACACCTTC
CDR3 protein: CASSQDSGYTF

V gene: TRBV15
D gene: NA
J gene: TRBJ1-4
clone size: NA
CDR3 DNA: TGTGCCACCAGGGCCGGGTTGGGGGCGCCTACTGATGAAAAACTGTTTTTT
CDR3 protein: CATRAGLGAPTDEKLFF

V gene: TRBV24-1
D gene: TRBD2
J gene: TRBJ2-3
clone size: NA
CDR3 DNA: TGTGCCACCAGTCAAGCGGGACTAAGCACAGATACGCAGTATTTT
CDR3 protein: CATSQAGLSTDTQYF

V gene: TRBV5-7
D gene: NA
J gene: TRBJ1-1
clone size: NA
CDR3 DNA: TGTGCCAGCAGCACCTGGACGGTTGAAGGGGCGACTGAAGCTTTCTTT
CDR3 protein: CASSTWTVEGATEAFF

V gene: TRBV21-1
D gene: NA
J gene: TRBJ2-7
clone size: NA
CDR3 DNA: TGTGCCAGCAGCAAAGCAGGCGCCGCGGGAGGCGAGCAGTACTTC
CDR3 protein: CASSKAGAAGGEQYF

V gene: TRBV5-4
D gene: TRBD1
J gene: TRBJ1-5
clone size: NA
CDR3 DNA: TGTGCCAGCAGCTTGGACAGGGGTCAGCCCCAGCATTTT
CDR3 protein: CASSLDRGQPQHF

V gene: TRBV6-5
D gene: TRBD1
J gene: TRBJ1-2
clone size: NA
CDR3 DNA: TGTGCCAGCAGTTACCGGGACAGGGATTCATATGGCTACACCTTC
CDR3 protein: CASSYRDRDSYGYTF

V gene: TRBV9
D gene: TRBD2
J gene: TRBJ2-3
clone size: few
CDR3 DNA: TGTGCCAGCAGCGACTCGGGACTAGCGTCAAGAGATACGCAGTATTTT
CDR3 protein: CASSDSGLASRDTQYF

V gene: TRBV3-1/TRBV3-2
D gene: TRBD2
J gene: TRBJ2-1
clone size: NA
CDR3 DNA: TGTGCCAGCAGCCTACTAGCGGGGGGGATCTCCTACAATGAGCAGTTCTTC
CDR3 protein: CASSLLAGGISYNEQFF

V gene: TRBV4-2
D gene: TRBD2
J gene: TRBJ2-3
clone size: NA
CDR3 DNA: TGTGCCAGCAGCCAAGTTTCCAGCGGGGGCGGTACAGATACGCAGTATTTT
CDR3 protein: CASSQVSSGGGTDTQYF

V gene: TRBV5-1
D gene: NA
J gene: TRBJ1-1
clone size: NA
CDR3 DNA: TGCGCCAGCAGCTTCCAGGGTTCGGGCACTGAAGCTTTCTTT
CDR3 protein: CASSFQGSGTEAFF

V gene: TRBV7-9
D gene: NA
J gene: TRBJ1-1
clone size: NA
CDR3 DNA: TGTGCCAGCAGCTTCCACAGGGAAATTGACACTGAAGCTTTCTTT
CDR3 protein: CASSFHREIDTEAFF

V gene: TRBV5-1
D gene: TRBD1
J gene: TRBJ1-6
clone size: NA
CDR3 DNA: TGCGCCAGCAGCTTGCAGGGGGCGGATTCACCCCTCCACTTT
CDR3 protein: CASSLQGADSPLHF

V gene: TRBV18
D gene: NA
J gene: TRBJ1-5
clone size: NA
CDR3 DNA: TGTGCCAGCTCACCGGCGAGGGGCGGGGATCAGCCCCAGCATTTT
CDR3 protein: CASSPARGGDQPQHF

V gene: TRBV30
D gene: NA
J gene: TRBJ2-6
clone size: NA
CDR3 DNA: TGTGCCTGGAGCCTTCACTTCTCTGGGGCCAACGTCCTGACTTTC
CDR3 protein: CAWSLHFSGANVLTF

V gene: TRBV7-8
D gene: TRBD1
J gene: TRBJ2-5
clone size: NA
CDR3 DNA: TGTGCCAGCAGCTTAGTAGGGACAGGGTACGAGACCCAGTACTTC
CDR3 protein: CASSLVGTGYETQYF

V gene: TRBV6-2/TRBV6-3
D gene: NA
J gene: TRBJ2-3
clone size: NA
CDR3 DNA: TGTGCCAGCAGTTCGGACTTCACAGATACGCAGTATTTT
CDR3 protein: CASSSDFTDTQYF

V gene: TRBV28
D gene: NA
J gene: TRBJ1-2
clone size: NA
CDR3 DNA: TGTGCCAGCAGTTTGTCAGGGTGGGACTATGGCTACACCTTC
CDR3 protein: CASSLSGWDYGYTF

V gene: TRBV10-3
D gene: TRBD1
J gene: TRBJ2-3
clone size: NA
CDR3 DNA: TGTGCCATCAGGGAAGACAGGGGGCGAATAGATACGCAGTATTTT
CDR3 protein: CAIREDRGRIDTQYF

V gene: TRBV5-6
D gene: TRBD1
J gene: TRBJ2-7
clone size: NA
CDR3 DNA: TGTGCCAGCAGCTTCGGGACAGGGGGCGAGCAGTACTTC
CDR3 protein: CASSFGTGGEQYF

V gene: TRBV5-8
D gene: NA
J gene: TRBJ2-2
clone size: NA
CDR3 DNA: TGTGCCAGCAGCCCCTATCGGAGCGGTTCGAACACCGGGGAGCTGTTTTTT
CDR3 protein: CASSPYRSGSNTGELFF

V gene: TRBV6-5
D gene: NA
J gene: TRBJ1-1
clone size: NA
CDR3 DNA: TGTGCCAGCAGTCACTTGCAGGGGTCAGGAACTGAAGCTTTCTTT
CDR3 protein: CASSHLQGSGTEAFF

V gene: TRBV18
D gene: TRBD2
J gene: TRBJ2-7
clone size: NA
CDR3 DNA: TGTGCCAGCTCAGCAGATAGCGGGACCTCCTACGAGCAGTACTTC
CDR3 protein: CASSADSGTSYEQYF

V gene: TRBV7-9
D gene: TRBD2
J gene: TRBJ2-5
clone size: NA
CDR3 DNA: TGTGCCAGCAGCTGGGCTAGCGGGGGGTTGGAGGAGACCCAGTACTTC
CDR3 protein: CASSWASGGLEETQYF

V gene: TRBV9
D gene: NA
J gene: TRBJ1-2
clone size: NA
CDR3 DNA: TGTGCCAGCAGCGTAGGTTCAGGGAGGGGTGGCTACACCTTC
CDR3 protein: CASSVGSGRGGYTF

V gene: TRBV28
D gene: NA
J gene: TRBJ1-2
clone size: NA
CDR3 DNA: TGTGCCAGCAGTTCATCCGGGAGCCACGATTTC
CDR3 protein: CASSSSGSHDF

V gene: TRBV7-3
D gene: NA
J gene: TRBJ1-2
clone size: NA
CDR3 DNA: TGTGCCAGCAGCAAGGACAGAATGGGCTACACCTTC
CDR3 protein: CASSKDRMGYTF

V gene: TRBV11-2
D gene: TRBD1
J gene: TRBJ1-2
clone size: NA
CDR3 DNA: TGTGCCAGCAGCTTAGAGGGACAGGGCGGCTACACCTTC
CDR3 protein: CASSLEGQGGYTF

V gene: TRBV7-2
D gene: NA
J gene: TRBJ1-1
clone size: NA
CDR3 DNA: TGTGCCAGCAGCTTGGGCTACGACAAAGCTTTCTTT
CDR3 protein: CASSLGYDKAFF

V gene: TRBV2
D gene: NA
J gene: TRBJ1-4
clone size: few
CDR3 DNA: TGTGCCAGCAGCCCGCAGGGAGGGCTTGAAAAACTGTTTTTT
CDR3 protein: CASSPQGGLEKLFF

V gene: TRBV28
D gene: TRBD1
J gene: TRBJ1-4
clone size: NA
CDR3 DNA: TGTGCCAGCAGTGTTCCGGGACAGTCGAATGAAAAACTGTTTTTT
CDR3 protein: CASSVPGQSNEKLFF

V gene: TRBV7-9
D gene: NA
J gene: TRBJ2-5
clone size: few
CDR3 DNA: TGTGCCAGCAGCTTAGTGACAGGTGGGGAGACCCAGTACTTC
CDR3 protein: CASSLVTGGETQYF

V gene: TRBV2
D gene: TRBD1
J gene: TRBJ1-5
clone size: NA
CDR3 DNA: TGTGCCAGCCTCCGGGACAGGGGGTTAAGAAATCAGCCCCAGCATTTT
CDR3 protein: CASLRDRGLRNQPQHF

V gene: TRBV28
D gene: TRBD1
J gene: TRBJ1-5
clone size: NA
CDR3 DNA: TGTGCCAGCACCAACCAGGGGGCGAGCAATCAGCCCCAGCATTTT
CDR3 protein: CASTNQGASNQPQHF

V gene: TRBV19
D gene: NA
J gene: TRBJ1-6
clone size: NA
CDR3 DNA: TGTGCCAGTAAAGCACAGGACGGCAATTCACCCCTCCACTTT
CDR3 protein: CASKAQDGNSPLHF

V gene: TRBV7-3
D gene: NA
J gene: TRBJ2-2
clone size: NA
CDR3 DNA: TGTGCCAGCAGCCCGGACAGCGCGAACACCGGGGAGCTGTTTTTT
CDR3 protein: CASSPDSANTGELFF

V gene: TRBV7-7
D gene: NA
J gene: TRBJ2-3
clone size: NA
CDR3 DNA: TGTGCTAGCAGCGCGGGCGGGTACCACACAGATACGCAGTATTTT
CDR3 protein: CASSAGGYHTDTQYF

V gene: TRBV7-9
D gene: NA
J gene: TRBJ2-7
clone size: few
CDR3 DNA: TGTGCCAGCAGCTTAGGGGGCCCCGATGCCGAGCAGTACTTC
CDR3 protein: CASSLGGPDAEQYF

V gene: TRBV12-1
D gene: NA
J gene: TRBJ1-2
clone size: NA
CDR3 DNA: TGTGCCAGCAGCTTTGTAAGGGGTCGGAACTATGGCTACACCTTC
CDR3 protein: CASSFVRGRNYGYTF

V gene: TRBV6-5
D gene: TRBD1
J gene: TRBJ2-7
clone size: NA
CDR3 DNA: TGTGCCAGCAACCTAAACAGGGGGGTTGGGGAGCAGTACTTC
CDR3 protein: CASNLNRGVGEQYF

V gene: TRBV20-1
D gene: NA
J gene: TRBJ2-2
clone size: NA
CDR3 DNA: TGCAGTGCCAGGGGAACCGGGGAGCTGTTTTTT
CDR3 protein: CSARGTGELFF

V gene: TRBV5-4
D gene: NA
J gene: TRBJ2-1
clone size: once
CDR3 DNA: TGTGCCAGCAGCTTGGGGTGGCGAGACTATTCCTACAATGAGCAGTTCTTC
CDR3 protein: CASSLGWRDYSYNEQFF

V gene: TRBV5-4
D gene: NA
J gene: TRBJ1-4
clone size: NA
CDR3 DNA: TGTGCCAGCAGCTTCGGCGGTAATGAAAAACTGTTTTTT
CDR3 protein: CASSFGGNEKLFF

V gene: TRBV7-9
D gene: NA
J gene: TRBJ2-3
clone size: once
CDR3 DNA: TGTGCCAGCAGCTTAATCAGGGCAGCCAGTAGCACAGATACGCAGTATTTT
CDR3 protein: CASSLIRAASSTDTQYF

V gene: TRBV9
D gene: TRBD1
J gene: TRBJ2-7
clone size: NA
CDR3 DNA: TGTGCCAGCAGCCGTAGTGGCGGACCCGGGACAGGAGAGTACGAGCAGTACTTC
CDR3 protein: CASSRSGGPGTGEYEQYF

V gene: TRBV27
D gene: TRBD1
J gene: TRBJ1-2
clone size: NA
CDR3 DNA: TGTGCCAGCAGTTTATTTCCAGGGGGTATTAACTATGGCTACACCTTC
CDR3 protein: CASSLFPGGINYGYTF

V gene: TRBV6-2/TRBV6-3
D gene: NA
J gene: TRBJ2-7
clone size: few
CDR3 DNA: TGTGCCAGCAGTTACTCACGGGCATGGGGGCGCGAGCAGTACTTC
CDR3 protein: CASSYSRAWGREQYF

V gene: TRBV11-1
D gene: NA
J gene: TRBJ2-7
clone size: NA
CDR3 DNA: TGTGCCAGCAGCTTAGATCGGGCCAGGGCCTACGAGCAGTACTTC
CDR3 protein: CASSLDRARAYEQYF

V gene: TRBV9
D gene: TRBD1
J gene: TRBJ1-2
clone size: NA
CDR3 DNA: TGTGCCAGCAGCGGACAGGGAACCTACTATGGCTACACCTTC
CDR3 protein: CASSGQGTYYGYTF

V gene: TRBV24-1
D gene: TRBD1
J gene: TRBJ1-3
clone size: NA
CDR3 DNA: TGTGCCACCAGTGACTCAGGGGGCTCTGGAAACACCATATATTTT
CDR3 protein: CATSDSGGSGNTIYF

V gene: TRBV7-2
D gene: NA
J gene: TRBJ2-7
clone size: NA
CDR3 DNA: TGTGCCAGCAGCCCCGGGATAGGCAGAGCCTACGAGCAGTACTTC
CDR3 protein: CASSPGIGRAYEQYF

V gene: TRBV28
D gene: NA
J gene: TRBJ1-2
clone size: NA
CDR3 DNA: TGTGCCAGCAGGCTGACAGAAGGGATGAACTATGGCTACACCTTC
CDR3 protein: CASRLTEGMNYGYTF

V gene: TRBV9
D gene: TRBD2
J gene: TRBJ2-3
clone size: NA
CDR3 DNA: TGTGCCAGCGGGACTAGCTGGGATACGCAGTATTTT
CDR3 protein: CASGTSWDTQYF